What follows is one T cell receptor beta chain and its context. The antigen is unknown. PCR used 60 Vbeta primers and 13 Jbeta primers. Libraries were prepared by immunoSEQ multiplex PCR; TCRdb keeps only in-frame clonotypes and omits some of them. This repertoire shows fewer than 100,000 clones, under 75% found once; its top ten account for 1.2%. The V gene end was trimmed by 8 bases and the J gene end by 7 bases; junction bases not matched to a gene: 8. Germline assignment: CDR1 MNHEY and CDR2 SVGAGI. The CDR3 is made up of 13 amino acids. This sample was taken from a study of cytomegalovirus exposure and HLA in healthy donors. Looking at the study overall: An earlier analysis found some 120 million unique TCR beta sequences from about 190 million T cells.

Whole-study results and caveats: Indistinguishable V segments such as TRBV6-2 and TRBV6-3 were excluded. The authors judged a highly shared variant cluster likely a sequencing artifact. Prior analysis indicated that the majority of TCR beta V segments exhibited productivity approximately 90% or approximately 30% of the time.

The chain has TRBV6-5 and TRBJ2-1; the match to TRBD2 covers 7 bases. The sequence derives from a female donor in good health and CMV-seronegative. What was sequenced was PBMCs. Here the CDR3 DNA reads TGTGCCAGCCGTGGACTAGGTGAGAATGAGCAGTTCTTC. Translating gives CASRGLGENEQFF.